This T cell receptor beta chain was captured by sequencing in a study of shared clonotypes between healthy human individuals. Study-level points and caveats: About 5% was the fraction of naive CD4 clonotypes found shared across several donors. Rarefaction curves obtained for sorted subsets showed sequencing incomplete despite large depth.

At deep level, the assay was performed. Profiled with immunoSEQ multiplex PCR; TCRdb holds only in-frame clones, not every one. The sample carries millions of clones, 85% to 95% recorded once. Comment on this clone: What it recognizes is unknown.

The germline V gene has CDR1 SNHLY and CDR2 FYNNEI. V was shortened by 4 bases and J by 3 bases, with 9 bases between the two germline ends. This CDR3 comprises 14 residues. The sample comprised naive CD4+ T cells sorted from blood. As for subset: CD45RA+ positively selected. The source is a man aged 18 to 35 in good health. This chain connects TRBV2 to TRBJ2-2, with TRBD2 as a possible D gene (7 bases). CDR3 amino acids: CASSAGGYTGELFF. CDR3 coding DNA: TGTGCCAGCAGTGCGGGGGGCTACACCGGGGAGCTGTTTTTT.